The sequence of this TCR beta chain was determined in a study of OX40 agonist ivuxolimab in advanced cancers. Study summary: Checkpoint inhibitors had been given previously to 35% to 50% of patients. Regarding the study as a whole: Still undetermined is the antigen specificity of the expanded peripheral T cells. Dose levels from 0.1 to 3.0 mg/kg saw CD4+ and CD8+ blood T cells expand clonally by week 6.

With respect to this clone: Antigen unknown.

Measured with immunoSEQ multiplex PCR; TCRdb has only the in-frame clones, and not every one. The sample shows 25,000 or so clones, about 90% of them seen only once. Sequencing was performed on CD4+ or CD8+ T cells sorted from blood, taken in a trial of the OX40 agonist ivuxolimab. This TCR came from an adult with an advanced solid tumor such as melanoma, head and neck, liver or kidney cancer.

CDR3 bases: TGTGCCAGCAGCAAAGTGGTAGGGGGAAGACTCTTGAGCAATCAGCCCCAGCATTTT. It translates to CASSKVVGGRLLSNQPQHF. This sequence joins TRBV21-1 and TRBJ1-5; whether TRBD1, the table's D call, matches the DNA was not checked. TRBV21-1 is recorded as a pseudogene. The CDR3 totals 19 residues.